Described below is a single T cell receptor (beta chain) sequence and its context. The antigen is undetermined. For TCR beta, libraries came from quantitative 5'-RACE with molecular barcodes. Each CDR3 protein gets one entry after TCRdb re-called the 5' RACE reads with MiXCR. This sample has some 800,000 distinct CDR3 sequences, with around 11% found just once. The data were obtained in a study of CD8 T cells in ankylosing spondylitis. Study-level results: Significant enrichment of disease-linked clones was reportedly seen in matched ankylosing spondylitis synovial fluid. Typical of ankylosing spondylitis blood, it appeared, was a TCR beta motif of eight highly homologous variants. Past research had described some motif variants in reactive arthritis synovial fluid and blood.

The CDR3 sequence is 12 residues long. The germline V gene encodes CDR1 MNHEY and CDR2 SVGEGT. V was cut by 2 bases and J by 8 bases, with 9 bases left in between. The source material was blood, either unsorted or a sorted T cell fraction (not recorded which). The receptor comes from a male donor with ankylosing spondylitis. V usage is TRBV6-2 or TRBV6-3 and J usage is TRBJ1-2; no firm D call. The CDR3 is CASSYNWVGYTF. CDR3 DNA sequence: TGTGCCAGCAGTTACAATTGGGTCGGCTACACCTTC.